The 2 T cell receptor beta chains listed next were all sequenced from one sample in a study of T-cell reconstitution after alpha-beta-depleted transplantation in children (dated by TCRdb to the mid-2010s). Libraries came from PCR. The sequencer listed for this sample is Illumina HiSeq 2500. TCR library preparation used molecular barcoding, with unique molecular identifiers applied to normalize quantification of the TCRbeta repertoire. TCRdb applied fastp at Q25 and MiXCR to the public reads, then kept only in-frame beta chains. Identical CDR3 proteins give one entry, which carries the most common genes and DNA. This sample holds some 500,000 distinct CDR3 sequences; roughly 18% were observed only once. Approximately 3% of the sample goes to the ten largest clones. Sequencing was performed on PBMCs from the stem cell graft donor, taken from the stem cell graft. Receptors were obtained from a human donor who donated a stem cell graft to a child with acute lymphoblastic leukemia.

This clonotype appeared a few times. The rearrangement links TRBV13 to TRBJ2-1; 8 positions match TRBD2. The CDR3 sequence is 17 residues long. Germline V lookup: CDR1 PRHDT, CDR2 FYEKMQ (reference sequence). Trimming removed 2 bases from V and 0 bases from J; junction bases left unmatched: 6. This chain's CDR3 is CASSLFWREDSYNEQFF. DNA for the CDR3: TGTGCCAGCAGCTTATTTTGGCGGGAGGACTCCTACAATGAGCAGTTCTTC.

The V gene is TRBV25-1, the J gene TRBJ2-1; 8 bases align to TRBD1. The germline V gene encodes CDR1 MGHDK and CDR2 SYGVNS. The CDR3 covers 13 residues. V gave up 4 bases and J gave up 9 bases; unmatched junction bases: 5. CDR3 region: CASSVGQGREQFF. The CDR3 DNA reads as TGTGCCAGCAGTGTTGGACAGGGCCGTGAGCAGTTCTTC.